The rows below give T cell receptor beta chains drawn from one sample of a study of regulatory T cells in long-lasting Graves disease. Each CDR3 protein is one row after TCRdb ran MiXCR on the multiplex PCR reads. The repertoire holds 500,000 to 700,000 distinct CDR3 sequences, with about 15% as singletons. These data also featured in a second study, about T cells in Graves' hyperthyroidism and ophthalmopathy.

This material consisted of peripheral blood mononuclear cells (PBMCs), taken at new diagnosis, from a patient treated with antithyroid drugs. Receptor source: a woman in her twenties or thirties with Graves disease. The CDR3 runs from the conserved cysteine through the conserved F or W. Each record gives: clone size, V gene, CDR3 length, D gene, J gene, CDR3 protein, CDR3 DNA. D genes are given only for firm matches. Expanded clones are given a class, and other clones once, few, many or no size at all.

size: many
V: TRBV28
length: 16
D: .
J: TRBJ1-5
CDR3: CASSLQGIYSNQPQHF
DNA: TGTGCCAGCAGTTTACAGGGGATATATAGCAATCAGCCCCAGCATTTT

size: few
V: TRBV5-1
length: 13
D: .
J: TRBJ2-7
CDR3: CASSMSGAYEQYF
DNA: TGCGCCAGCAGCATGTCGGGGGCCTACGAGCAGTACTTC

size: few
V: TRBV7-9
length: 16
D: .
J: TRBJ1-6
CDR3: CASSSPTGGNNSPLHF
DNA: TGTGCCAGCAGCTCCCCAACGGGGGGAAATAATTCACCCCTCCACTTT

size: many
V: TRBV5-1
length: 15
D: .
J: TRBJ1-6
CDR3: CASSLRGIGNSPLHF
DNA: TGCGCCAGCAGCTTGCGTGGTATCGGCAATTCACCCCTCCACTTT

size: .
V: TRBV3-1
length: 15
D: TRBD1
J: TRBJ2-5
CDR3: CASSRRQGNVETQYF
DNA: TGTGCCAGCAGCCGAAGACAGGGTAATGTGGAGACCCAGTACTTC

size: many
V: TRBV5-1
length: 15
D: TRBD2
J: TRBJ2-7
CDR3: CASSLASGSPYEQYF
DNA: TGCGCCAGCAGCTTGGCTAGCGGGAGCCCCTACGAGCAGTACTTC

size: many
V: TRBV20-1
length: 15
D: TRBD1
J: TRBJ2-5
CDR3: CSASRSGQGYGTQYF
DNA: TGCAGTGCTAGTCGCTCAGGACAGGGCTACGGGACCCAGTACTTC

size: few
V: TRBV2
length: 12
D: .
J: TRBJ1-2
CDR3: CASSQRGHGYTF
DNA: TGCGCCAGCAGCCAAAGGGGCCATGGCTACACCTTC

size: few
V: TRBV20-1
length: 12
D: .
J: TRBJ2-1
CDR3: CSARDSGQRQFF
DNA: TGCAGTGCTAGAGATTCCGGACAGAGGCAGTTCTTC

size: .
V: TRBV7-2
length: 16
D: .
J: TRBJ1-5
CDR3: CASSLSGFPTNQPQHF
DNA: TGTGCCAGCAGCTTATCAGGGTTTCCAACCAATCAGCCCCAGCATTTT

size: .
V: TRBV30
length: 12
D: .
J: TRBJ2-2
CDR3: CAWDYSTGELFF
DNA: TGTGCCTGGGACTACAGCACCGGGGAGCTGTTTTTT

size: many
V: TRBV28
length: 17
D: TRBD1
J: TRBJ2-2
CDR3: CASSNRAGGRNTGELFF
DNA: TGTGCCAGCAGTAATAGGGCAGGGGGCAGGAACACCGGGGAGCTGTTTTTT

size: few
V: TRBV6-1
length: 13
D: .
J: TRBJ1-5
CDR3: CASSDRSNQPQHF
DNA: TGTGCCAGCAGTGACCGTAGCAATCAGCCCCAGCATTTT

size: many
V: TRBV7-2
length: 15
D: TRBD1
J: TRBJ1-1
CDR3: CASSIKQGAGTEAFF
DNA: TGTGCCAGCAGCATCAAACAGGGGGCTGGAACTGAAGCTTTCTTT

size: .
V: TRBV29-1
length: 11
D: .
J: TRBJ1-1
CDR3: CSGLRGPEAFF
DNA: TGCAGCGGCCTTAGGGGCCCTGAAGCTTTCTTT

size: many
V: TRBV2
length: 12
D: .
J: TRBJ2-7
CDR3: CASQGTAYEQYF
DNA: TGTGCCAGTCAGGGGACTGCATACGAGCAGTACTTC

size: .
V: TRBV7-7
length: 17
D: .
J: TRBJ1-2
CDR3: CASSLSAGPFAGYGYTF
DNA: TGTGCTAGCAGCTTATCGGCAGGACCCTTCGCCGGCTATGGCTACACCTTC

size: .
V: TRBV30
length: 13
D: .
J: TRBJ2-5
CDR3: CARGRDNQETQYF
DNA: TGTGCCCGAGGACGAGACAACCAAGAGACCCAGTACTTC

size: .
V: TRBV24-1
length: 15
D: .
J: TRBJ2-2
CDR3: CATSAGGAKTGDLFF
DNA: TGTGCCACCAGTGCGGGGGGCGCCAAGACCGGGGACCTGTTTTTT

size: .
V: TRBV7-2
length: 13
D: .
J: TRBJ2-1
CDR3: CASMGTSYTEQFF
DNA: TGCGCCAGCATGGGGACAAGTTACACGGAGCAGTTCTTC

size: many
V: TRBV12-3/TRBV12-4
length: 16
D: .
J: TRBJ1-2
CDR3: CASTNPWGNPNYGYTF
DNA: TGTGCCAGCACCAACCCGTGGGGGAACCCTAACTATGGCTACACCTTC

size: many
V: TRBV5-8
length: 11
D: .
J: TRBJ2-1
CDR3: CASSRLAGQFF
DNA: TGTGCCAGCAGCCGCCTGGCGGGGCAGTTCTTC

size: .
V: TRBV2
length: 12
D: TRBD1
J: TRBJ1-1
CDR3: CASSQTGSGAFF
DNA: TGTGCCAGCAGTCAGACAGGGTCCGGCGCTTTCTTT

size: many
V: TRBV5-1
length: 15
D: TRBD2
J: TRBJ2-5
CDR3: CASTPSGGTGETQYF
DNA: TGCGCCAGCACCCCTAGCGGGGGGACTGGGGAGACCCAGTACTTC

size: .
V: TRBV20-1
length: 13
D: .
J: TRBJ1-2
CDR3: CSAQSGAGYGYTF
DNA: TGCAGTGCCCAAAGCGGGGCAGGCTATGGCTACACCTTC

size: many
V: TRBV20-1
length: 16
D: .
J: TRBJ2-7
CDR3: CSARDDRGGGSYEQYF
DNA: TGCAGTGCTAGAGATGACCGGGGCGGTGGGTCCTACGAGCAGTACTTC

size: few
V: TRBV20-1
length: 12
D: .
J: TRBJ2-1
CDR3: CSARGRTNEQFF
DNA: TGCAGTGCTAGGGGGAGAACAAATGAGCAGTTCTTC

size: many
V: TRBV6-1
length: 14
D: TRBD1
J: TRBJ2-5
CDR3: CASLPGTAQETQYF
DNA: TGTGCCAGCTTGCCGGGGACAGCCCAAGAGACCCAGTACTTC

size: .
V: TRBV6-1
length: 14
D: TRBD2
J: TRBJ2-1
CDR3: CASRAGDRYNEQFF
DNA: TGTGCCAGCCGAGCGGGAGATAGGTACAATGAGCAGTTCTTC

size: few
V: TRBV9
length: 13
D: .
J: TRBJ2-7
CDR3: CASSVEGPYEQYF
DNA: TGTGCCAGCAGCGTAGAGGGACCCTACGAGCAGTACTTC

size: .
V: TRBV12-3/TRBV12-4
length: 11
D: .
J: TRBJ2-1
CDR3: CASSLGSTRFF
DNA: TGTGCCAGCAGTTTAGGATCCACTCGGTTCTTC

size: few
V: TRBV2
length: 17
D: .
J: TRBJ2-1
CDR3: CASRLTSNPVSSDEQFF
DNA: TGTGCCAGCAGATTAACTAGTAACCCGGTATCTTCTGATGAGCAGTTCTTC

size: many
V: TRBV9
length: 13
D: TRBD1
J: TRBJ2-1
CDR3: CASSVLAGDSPFF
DNA: TGTGCCAGCAGCGTCCTCGCCGGGGACAGCCCGTTCTTC

size: .
V: TRBV7-4
length: 13
D: .
J: TRBJ1-5
CDR3: CASSCRGNQPQHF
DNA: TGTGCCAGCTCGTGCAGGGGCAATCAGCCCCAGCATTTT

size: many
V: TRBV7-2
length: 13
D: .
J: TRBJ1-1
CDR3: CASSRDRTTEAFF
DNA: TGTGCCAGCAGCCGCGACCGAACCACTGAAGCTTTCTTT

size: many
V: TRBV7-9
length: 13
D: .
J: TRBJ2-7
CDR3: CASSFSGHYEQYF
DNA: TGTGCCAGCAGCTTTTCTGGACACTACGAGCAGTACTTC

size: few
V: TRBV7-3
length: 14
D: .
J: TRBJ2-2
CDR3: CASSSGQTTGELFF
DNA: TGTGCCAGCAGCTCCGGACAGACCACCGGGGAGCTGTTTTTT

size: .
V: TRBV6-1
length: 15
D: TRBD1
J: TRBJ1-2
CDR3: CASSPTGPTNYGYTF
DNA: TGTGCCAGCAGTCCGACAGGGCCAACGAACTATGGCTACACCTTC

size: many
V: TRBV28
length: 15
D: .
J: TRBJ1-2
CDR3: CASSFRPRSGGGYTF
DNA: TGTGCCAGCAGTTTTCGACCCAGGTCCGGGGGTGGCTACACCTTC

size: .
V: TRBV5-1
length: 16
D: .
J: TRBJ2-1
CDR3: CASSPQEHTIDSEQFF
DNA: TGCGCCAGCAGCCCACAGGAACATACGATTGACAGTGAGCAGTTCTTC

size: many
V: TRBV12-3/TRBV12-4
length: 13
D: TRBD1
J: TRBJ1-5
CDR3: CASSWTGNQPQHF
DNA: TGTGCCAGCAGCTGGACAGGGAACCAGCCCCAGCATTTT

size: many
V: TRBV12-3/TRBV12-4
length: 12
D: .
J: TRBJ2-1
CDR3: CASSLANRKQFF
DNA: TGTGCCAGCAGTTTAGCGAACAGGAAGCAGTTCTTC